Following are 29 T cell receptor beta chains from one sample sequenced in a study of blood T cell repertoires in COVID-19. Data came from immunoSEQ multiplex PCR; TCRdb stores just in-frame clones and leaves some out. In the table there are around 130,000 clones, 90% of which are singletons. Sequencing was carried out using peripheral blood. The receptors were sampled from a man in his sixties with COVID-19, enrolled during active disease.

This clone was seen a few times. The genes are TRBV6-5 and TRBJ1-1; D gene ambiguous. V lost 0 bases and J lost 1, with 12 bases in between. The V gene's germline CDR1 is MNHEY and CDR2 SVGAGI. The CDR3 is made up of 16 amino acids. The chain's CDR3 is CASSYSMWAENTEAFF. The CDR3 bases are TGTGCCAGCAGTTACTCGATGTGGGCCGAGAACACTGAAGCTTTCTTT.

This clone was recorded once. V is TRBV29-1 and J is TRBJ2-7; D gene unclear. CDR1 is SQVTM and CDR2 is ANQGSEA in the germline V gene. The ends were cut back, 5 bases at V and 3 bases at J, with 8 bases in the middle. The CDR3 loop spans 11 amino acids. CDR3 DNA: TGCAGCGTTTACACCCTCTACGAGCAGTACTTC. Its translation: CSVYTLYEQYF.

The J gene is TRBJ1-5, the V gene TRBV28, with D maybe TRBD1 (5 bases). Germline V lookup: CDR1 MDHEN, CDR2 SYDVKM. The CDR3 sequence is 14 residues long. V was pared by 8 bases and J by 2 bases, with 13 bases between. The CDR3 here is CASRRQGGNQPQHF. CDR3 bases: TGTGCCAGCCGTCGGCAGGGTGGCAATCAGCCCCAGCATTTT.

The rearrangement uses TRBV6-5 and TRBJ1-1, with D tentatively TRBD1 (6 bases). The CDR3 has 14 residues. Germline V gene sequence: CDR1 MNHEY, CDR2 SVGAGI. Trimming pared 6 bases from V and 0 bases from J, leaving 11 bases between. CDR3 coding DNA: TGTGCCAGCAGCAGGGGCTTTTTGAACACTGAAGCTTTCTTT. It codes for CASSRGFLNTEAFF.

The chain combines TRBV18 with TRBJ2-1, with TRBD2 matching 11 bases. CDR3 length: 16 amino acids. Germline V gives CDR1 KGHSH, CDR2 LQKENI. The V gene end was trimmed by 3 bases and the J gene end by 7 bases; junction bases not matched to a gene: 8. The CDR3 loop reads CASSPQLAGVANEQFF. CDR3 coding DNA: TGTGCCAGCTCACCTCAACTAGCGGGAGTAGCAAATGAGCAGTTCTTC.

V and J are TRBV7-2 and TRBJ1-1, with D maybe TRBD1 (6 bases). Germline V gene lookup returns CDR1 SGHTA and CDR2 FQGNSA. Trimming left V 5 bases short and J 0 bases short, with 13 bases between. This CDR3 comprises 15 residues. The CDR3 bases are TGTGCCAGCAGCCGTAACAGGGCCCTGAACACTGAAGCTTTCTTT. Translating gives CASSRNRALNTEAFF.

The J gene is TRBJ2-1, the V gene TRBV6-2 or TRBV6-3; D is unclear. Germline V gene data show CDR1 as MNHEY and CDR2 as SVGEGT. Trimming left V 3 bases short and J 1 base short, with 16 bases between. CDR3 length: 17 residues. The CDR3 bases are TGTGCCAGCAGTTATTCCCCCAGTTGGGCTTCCTACAATGAGCAGTTCTTC. The encoded protein is CASSYSPSWASYNEQFF.

This clone was seen only once. This chain connects TRBV9 to TRBJ1-2; 10 bases align to TRBD1. This CDR3 is 21 amino acids long. Per the germline V gene, CDR1 is SGDLS and CDR2 is YYNGEE. The trim removed 4 bases at V and 0 bases at J, leaving 21 bases unmatched. The CDR3 DNA reads TGTGCCAGCAGCTCAACCGGGACAGGGGCTTTGCCATCCCGCACTAACTATGGCTACACCTTC. Protein product: CASSSTGTGALPSRTNYGYTF.

The rearrangement links TRBV14 to TRBJ2-3; TRBD2 is a possible D gene (6 bases). Germline assignment: CDR1 SGHDN and CDR2 FVKESK. V dropped 3 bases and J dropped 0 bases, with 13 bases sitting between them. The CDR3 is 16 residues long. CDR3 amino acids: CASSQRAGRSTDTQYF. DNA for the CDR3: TGTGCCAGCAGCCAGAGAGCGGGTAGGAGCACAGATACGCAGTATTTT.

The V gene is TRBV27, the J gene TRBJ1-1; TRBD1 might be the D (6 bases). The V and J ends lost 6 bases and 5 bases respectively, with 13 bases between them. Germline CDR1 MNHEY, CDR2 SMNVEV (reference sequence). There are 13 residues in the CDR3. CDR3 sequence reads: CASRRSQGTEAFF. DNA of the CDR3: TGTGCCAGCAGGCGGTCCCAGGGGACTGAAGCTTTCTTT.

The chain uses TRBV6-2 or TRBV6-3 and TRBJ2-7; possibly TRBD1 for D (5 bases). Trimming removed 2 bases at V and 2 bases at J, with 16 bases between. This CDR3 contains 16 residues. Germline lookup yields CDR1 MNHEY and CDR2 SVGEGT. CDR3: CASSYPRIQETYEQYF. The CDR3 region has the DNA TGTGCCAGCAGTTACCCCCGCATACAGGAAACCTACGAGCAGTACTTC.

This clone was observed a single time. The chain combines TRBV19 with TRBJ2-3; 9 bases align to TRBD1. The CDR3 length is 14 residues. V gave up 7 bases and J gave up 1 base; unmatched junction bases: 3. Germline-derived CDR1 and CDR2 are LNHDA and SQIVND (reference sequence). In DNA, the CDR3 is TGTGCCAGTACCCGGACAGGGGGCACAGATACGCAGTATTTT. Translating it yields CASTRTGGTDTQYF. The full variable domain, rest sourced from reference TRBV19 and TRBJ2-3, is DGGITQSPKYLFRKEGQNVTLSCEQNLNHDAMYWYRQDPGQGLRLIYYSQIVNDFQKGDIAEGYSVSREKKESFPLTVTSAQKNPTAFYLCASTRTGGTDTQYFGPGTRLTVL.

The CDR3 spells CASSFHRTGVRAFF. The CDR3 coding sequence is TGTGCCAGCAGTTTTCATAGGACAGGGGTAAGAGCTTTCTTT. The chain joins TRBV6-5 to TRBJ1-1, with TRBD1 identical over 9 bases. In germline, CDR1 is MNHEY, CDR2 SVGAGI. Losses at the gene ends were 4 bases for V and 10 bases for J; bases not matched to a gene: 10. The CDR3 contains 14 residues.

J is TRBJ2-7 and V is TRBV2, with D possibly TRBD1 on 5 matching bases. V gave up 8 bases and J gave up 2 bases, with 10 bases separating them. CDR1 and CDR2 from the germline V gene are SNHLY and FYNNEI. This CDR3 has 12 residues. The CDR3 DNA follows: TGTGCCAGCCATGGGGCCACCTACGAGCAGTACTTC. It is translated as CASHGATYEQYF. The whole variable domain, remainder taken from reference TRBV2 and TRBJ2-7, is EPEVTQTPSHQVTQMGQEVILRCVPISNHLYFYWYRQILGQKVEFLVSFYNNEISEKSEIFDDQFSVERPDGSNFTLKIRSTKLEDSAMYFCASHGATYEQYFGPGTRLTVT.

V usage is TRBV10-1 and J usage is TRBJ2-1, with 14 bases identical to TRBD2. CDR1 is WNHNN and CDR2 is SYGVQD in the germline V gene (reference sequence). V shed 5 bases and J 12 bases; nucleotides not matched to a gene: 9. The CDR3 sequence is 15 residues long. For the CDR3, the DNA is TGCGCCAGCAGTCCCCTGACTAGCGGGAGGGCCGGGCAGTTCTTC. Translated, it gives CASSPLTSGRAGQFF.

The rearrangement joins TRBV11-2 to TRBJ2-5; the match to TRBD2 covers 8 bases. CDR3 length: 16 residues. Germline CDR1 is SGHAT and CDR2 is FQNNGV. With V trimmed by 5 bases and J by 2 bases, 10 bases remained unmatched. In DNA form, the CDR3 reads TGTGCCAGCAGCCCCAGCGGACTAGCTGTACAAGAGACCCAGTACTTC. This translates into CASSPSGLAVQETQYF.

The V gene is TRBV11-2, the J gene TRBJ2-3, with D possibly being TRBD2 (6 bases). V was clipped by 1 base and J by 6 bases, with 14 bases between them. This CDR3 spans 15 amino acids. Per germline, CDR1 SGHAT and CDR2 FQNNGV. CDR3 protein: CASSLVTGVGDTQYF. For the CDR3, the DNA is TGTGCCAGCAGCTTAGTGACGGGAGTGGGGGATACGCAGTATTTT. Using reference TRBV11-2 and TRBJ2-3 for the parts outside the CDR3, the full variable domain is EAGVAQSPRYKIIEKRQSVAFWCNPISGHATLYWYQQILGQGPKLLIQFQNNGVVDDSQLPKDRFSAERLKGVDSTLKIQPAKLEDSAVYLCASSLVTGVGDTQYFGPGTRLTVL.

The chain carries TRBV7-2 and TRBJ1-1, with a possible D match to TRBD1 (6 bases). The V end was cut by 4 bases, the J end by 1 base, with 10 bases between. This CDR3 comprises 14 residues. In germline, CDR1 is SGHTA, CDR2 FQGNSA. DNA for the CDR3: TGTGCCAGCAGCTCGCCGGACAGGAACACTGAAGCTTTCTTT. Amino acids: CASSSPDRNTEAFF.

The chain has TRBV5-6 and TRBJ1-6; D gene ambiguous. Germline values: CDR1 SGHDT, CDR2 YYEEEE. This CDR3 has 14 residues. The V and J ends lost 4 bases and 5 bases respectively, with 10 bases between them. The CDR3 DNA follows: TGTGCCAGCAGCCACGGTCCGGATAATTCACCCCTCCACTTT. It encodes CASSHGPDNSPLHF.

This rearrangement joins TRBV14 to TRBJ2-5; 8 nucleotides match TRBD2. Germline V lookup: CDR1 SGHDN, CDR2 FVKESK. V dropped 3 bases and J dropped 5; count of bases not matched to a gene: 8. The CDR3 is 15 residues long. The CDR3 nucleotides read TGTGCCAGCAGCCATACTAGCGGAGGGGGGGAGACCCAGTACTTC. Protein: CASSHTSGGGETQYF.

The chain has TRBV5-1 and TRBJ1-5; D is undetermined. The ends were cut back, 4 bases at V and 4 bases at J, with 9 bases in the middle. Germline lookup yields CDR1 SGHRS and CDR2 YFSETQ. The CDR3 loop spans 13 amino acids. The CDR3 reads CASSPWENQPQHF. CDR3 coding DNA: TGCGCCAGCAGCCCATGGGAGAATCAGCCCCAGCATTTT.

J is TRBJ2-7 and V is TRBV11-2; D is ambiguous. Germline-derived CDR1 and CDR2 are SGHAT and FQNNGV. Trimming shortened V by 1 base and J by 0 bases, and 7 bases separated the two germline ends. This CDR3 has 14 residues. The CDR3 DNA reads as TGTGCCAGCAGCTTAGGCCCAGTCTCCTACGAGCAGTACTTC. It encodes CASSLGPVSYEQYF.

This clone is a singleton in its sample. The V call is TRBV11-2, the J call TRBJ2-3; 9 nucleotides match TRBD1. CDR1 and CDR2 from the germline V gene are SGHAT and FQNNGV. V lost 3 bases, J lost 1 base, and 5 bases stayed unmatched. The CDR3 covers 16 residues. The CDR3 coding sequence is TGTGCCAGCAGCTTCGGGACAGGGTATGGCACAGATACGCAGTATTTT. It encodes CASSFGTGYGTDTQYF.

This chain uses TRBV6-4 with TRBJ2-7; 8 nucleotides line up with TRBD2. CDR3 length equals 14 residues. The V segment lost 5 bases and the J segment 2 bases; nucleotides outside the gene matches: 5. From germline, CDR1 is MRHNA and CDR2 SNTAGT. CDR3 coding DNA: TGTGCCAGCAGTCCTTACGGGGGGGCCTACGAGCAGTACTTC. It translates to CASSPYGGAYEQYF.

This clone came up a few times. V usage is TRBV18 and J usage is TRBJ1-1; D call uncertain. Germline V gene data show CDR1 as KGHSH and CDR2 as LQKENI. The CDR3 is 14 residues long. V was cut by 6 bases and J by 1 base, with 12 bases left in between. CDR3 loop: CASSAGRQNTEAFF. DNA for the CDR3: TGTGCCAGCTCGGCCGGGAGACAGAACACTGAAGCTTTCTTT.

The chain uses TRBV7-9 and TRBJ1-5, with TRBD1 matching over 11 bases. V shed 5 bases and J 5 bases; nucleotides not matched to a gene: 8. The CDR3 has 16 residues. CDR1 and CDR2 from the germline V gene are SEHNR and FQNEAQ (reference sequence). CDR3 residues: CASSASGTGGHQPQHF. CDR3 bases: TGTGCCAGCAGCGCGTCCGGGACAGGGGGGCATCAGCCCCAGCATTTT.

This clone showed up just once. The J gene is TRBJ1-2, the V gene TRBV6-2 or TRBV6-3, with 8 bases identical to TRBD1. The CDR3 totals 13 residues. Per the germline V gene, CDR1 is MNHEY and CDR2 is SVGEGT. Trimming at V came to 4 bases and at J to 3 bases, leaving 1 base not matched to a gene. The CDR3 coding sequence is TGTGCCAGCAGTTCGACAGGGGACTATGGCTACACCTTC. Amino acids: CASSSTGDYGYTF.

The chain employs TRBV9 and TRBJ2-2; D perhaps matches TRBD2 (6 bases). The CDR3 has 13 residues. With 4 bases removed from V and 7 bases from J, the gap between germline ends came to 11 bases. CDR1 SGDLS and CDR2 YYNGEE come from the germline V gene. CDR3 protein: CASSLMTSGELFF. The CDR3 nucleotides read TGTGCCAGCAGCCTAATGACTAGCGGGGAGCTGTTTTTT.

Only a few counts were recorded for this clone. This chain connects TRBV6-1 to TRBJ1-2, with D tentatively TRBD1 (5 bases). The V and J ends lost 2 bases and 6 bases respectively, with 7 bases between them. The CDR3 totals 12 residues. Germline V gene data show CDR1 as MNHNS and CDR2 as SASEGT. The CDR3 region is CASSERGDGYTF. As DNA, the CDR3 is TGTGCCAGCAGTGAACGGGGGGATGGCTACACCTTC.